What follows describes a single T cell receptor beta chain. Its antigen is not identified. Every bit of the isolated RNA underwent reverse transcription, so sequencing read expressed TCRB transcripts. Sequenced by immunoSEQ multiplex PCR; TCRdb stores in-frame clones only, minus some. The sample consists of 300,000 to 350,000 clones, about 18% of them appearing once. The sample comes from a study of beta chain features in type 1 diabetes. Study-wide results and caveats: It was not settled here whether HLA type affects TCRB rearrangement.

Per the germline V gene, CDR1 is SGHTA and CDR2 is FQGNSA. V gave up 5 bases and J gave up 0 bases, with 11 bases separating them. The CDR3 extends over 15 amino acids. The sequenced sample consisted of naive CD4+ T cells from blood. This sequence was found in a woman aged 18-29 years in good health. The chain is built from TRBV7-2 and TRBJ1-5; D is undetermined. The CDR3 DNA is TGTGCCAGCAGCAGCGACGGTAGTAGCAATCAGCCCCAGCATTTT. The encoded protein is CASSSDGSSNQPQHF.